This T cell receptor (beta chain) came from a study of T-cell memory formation after mild COVID-19. The germline CDR1 and CDR2 sequences are LGHNA and YSLEER. The V end was cut by 0 bases, the J end by 4 bases, with 9 bases between. The CDR3 length is 15 residues. General study findings and limits: Among contracting clones, CD4+ were mainly CM/EM and CD8+ enriched in EMRA. Confirmation of SARS-CoV-2 specificity was lacking for second-wave clones peaking day 37.

From the 5' RACE reads, TCRdb called clonotypes with MiXCR, one entry per CDR3 protein. The table shows 250,000 to 350,000 distinct CDR3 sequences, with 15% to 20% occurring only once. With respect to this clonotype: The antigen remains undetermined.

This clonotype was sampled from a man aged 18-30 years who had mild COVID-19 (a few samples of this study predate the infection). Cell type and time point are not known. This chain uses TRBV4-3 with TRBJ2-2; D unclear. The sample was PBMCs or a T cell subset sorted from them (not recorded which). The CDR3 DNA is TGCGCCAGCAGCCAAGAATTCAGGTTCACCGGGGAGCTGTTTTTT. It codes for CASSQEFRFTGELFF.